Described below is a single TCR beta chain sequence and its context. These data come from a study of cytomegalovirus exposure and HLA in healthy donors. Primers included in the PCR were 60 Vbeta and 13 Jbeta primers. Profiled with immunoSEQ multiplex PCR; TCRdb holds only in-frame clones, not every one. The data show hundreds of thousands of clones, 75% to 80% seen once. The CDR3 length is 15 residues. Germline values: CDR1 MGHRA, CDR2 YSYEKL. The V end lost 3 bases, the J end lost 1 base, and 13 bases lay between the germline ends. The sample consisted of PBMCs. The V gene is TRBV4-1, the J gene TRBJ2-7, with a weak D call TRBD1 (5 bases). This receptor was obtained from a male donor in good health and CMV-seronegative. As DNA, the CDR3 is TGCGCCAGCAGCCATGGGGCAGTCTTTTCCTACGAGCAGTACTTC. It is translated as CASSHGAVFSYEQYF.